This is a list of T cell receptor beta chains from one sample in a study of CD8+ T cells in alopecia areata. Libraries were prepared by immunoSEQ multiplex PCR; TCRdb keeps only in-frame clonotypes and omits some of them. The sample shows approximately 200,000 clones, 50% to 60% of them seen only once. This sample comprised CD4+ T cells sorted from blood, obtained at week 4, from a patient treated with tofacitinib. The receptor source for this set is a human donor with alopecia areata. The CDR3 runs from the conserved cysteine through the conserved F or W. A D gene is named only where the DNA matches it firmly. The listing skips clone size in some rows; elsewhere it reads once, few, many or a size class.

V,size,length,D,J,DNA,CDR3
TRBV30,NA,17,TRBD2,TRBJ2-1,TGTGCCTGGAGTAAAAGGACTAGCGGGGGACTCTACAATGAGCAGTTCTTC,CAWSKRTSGGLYNEQFF
TRBV18,once,13,NA,TRBJ2-3,TGTGCCAGCTCACACGGGGGTTCAGATACGCAGTATTTT,CASSHGGSDTQYF
TRBV4-1,NA,16,TRBD2,TRBJ2-7,TGCGCCAGCAGCCTGGCTACTAGCGGGATGGCCTACGAGCAGTACTTC,CASSLATSGMAYEQYF
TRBV9,NA,16,NA,TRBJ1-2,TGTGCCAGCAGCGTATCCGGCGTAGGGGGGCGGTGGGGCTACACCTTC,CASSVSGVGGRWGYTF
TRBV7-2,NA,14,TRBD1,TRBJ2-7,TGTGCCAGCGCATTGGGACAGGGGAGAACCGAGCAGTACTTC,CASALGQGRTEQYF
TRBV2,NA,12,NA,TRBJ2-7,TGTGCCAGCAGTGACAGGGTCTACGAGCAGTACTTC,CASSDRVYEQYF
TRBV10-3,NA,11,NA,TRBJ2-3,TGTGCCGGGGAAACGAGGAATACGCAGTATTTT,CAGETRNTQYF
TRBV18,NA,14,NA,TRBJ2-3,TGTGCCAGCTCACCATTACAGGGCACAGATACGCAGTATTTT,CASSPLQGTDTQYF
TRBV14,NA,16,TRBD1,TRBJ2-7,TGTGCCAGCAGCAAAGGACAGGGCGCCCCCTCCTACGAGCAGTACTTC,CASSKGQGAPSYEQYF
TRBV30,NA,12,NA,TRBJ1-2,TGTGCCTGGAGTGCTATTAACTATGGCTACACCTTC,CAWSAINYGYTF
TRBV27,once,13,NA,TRBJ1-1,TGTGCCAGCAGAATCACAGGGAACACTGAAGCTTTCTTT,CASRITGNTEAFF
TRBV29-1,once,14,NA,TRBJ1-5,TGCAGCGCCGCGACAGAGAATAGCAATCAGCCCCAGCATTTT,CSAATENSNQPQHF
TRBV7-2,few,14,NA,TRBJ2-7,TGTGCCAGCAGGCGGGACATGGGGACCTACGAGCAGTACTTC,CASRRDMGTYEQYF
TRBV5-1,few,13,NA,TRBJ2-3,TGCGCCAGCAGCTTTCCTGGGGGAGATACGCAGTATTTT,CASSFPGGDTQYF
TRBV29-1,few,13,NA,TRBJ1-1,TGCAGCGTTGTAGGCTCGGGGAGCACTGAAGCTTTCTTT,CSVVGSGSTEAFF
TRBV7-6,NA,14,NA,TRBJ2-7,TGTGCCAGCAGCCGGATCGACGGAGCCTACGAGCAGTACTTC,CASSRIDGAYEQYF
TRBV5-6,NA,15,NA,TRBJ2-2,TGTGCCAGCAGCCCTCCGTGGAGGGGGACCGGGGAGCTGTTTTTT,CASSPPWRGTGELFF
TRBV19,once,15,TRBD2,TRBJ2-2,TGTGCCAGTAGTACTCGGACTAGCCCCACCGGGGAGCTGTTTTTT,CASSTRTSPTGELFF
TRBV5-1,NA,15,NA,TRBJ1-5,TGCGCCAGCAGCTTGGCCGGGAGTAGCAATCAGCCCCAGCATTTT,CASSLAGSSNQPQHF
TRBV30,NA,16,TRBD1,TRBJ1-1,TGTGCCTGGAGTTCCCGGACAGGGTATGTGGGCACTGAAGCTTTCTTT,CAWSSRTGYVGTEAFF
TRBV9,NA,14,NA,TRBJ2-2,TGTGCCAGCAGCGTAGGGTCCGGGGCGGGGGAGCTGTTTTTT,CASSVGSGAGELFF
TRBV29-1,NA,13,TRBD1,TRBJ2-7,TGCAGCGCCGGTCGGGACAGAGGTTACGAGCAGTACTTC,CSAGRDRGYEQYF
TRBV10-3,NA,14,TRBD2,TRBJ2-1,TGTGCCATCAGTGCGGGAGGGCCGTGGAATGAGCAGTTCTTC,CAISAGGPWNEQFF
TRBV5-1,NA,15,NA,TRBJ2-3,TGCGCCAGCAGCACGGACAGAGGCGACACAGATACGCAGTATTTT,CASSTDRGDTDTQYF
TRBV15,NA,14,NA,TRBJ2-4,TGTGCCACCAGCAGAGCAGGGTCCGGAAACATTCAGTACTTC,CATSRAGSGNIQYF
TRBV29-1,NA,16,NA,TRBJ2-1,TGCAGCGTTGAAGAGGGGGGGCGAACCACCTACAATGAGCAGTTCTTC,CSVEEGGRTTYNEQFF
TRBV7-2,few,14,NA,TRBJ1-1,TGTGCCAGCAGCCCTCAGGGGTTGAACACTGAAGCTTTCTTT,CASSPQGLNTEAFF
TRBV5-1,NA,13,NA,TRBJ1-2,TGCGCCAGCAGCTTGGGTGCGAACTATGGCTACACCTTC,CASSLGANYGYTF
TRBV7-2,NA,15,TRBD1,TRBJ1-5,TGTGCCAGCAGCATCCGGACAGGGGAGGGTCAGCCCCAGCATTTT,CASSIRTGEGQPQHF